The source of this T cell receptor (beta chain) is a study of blood T cell repertoires in COVID-19. Overall study: Samples representing acute and convalescent COVID-19 were sourced from the United States, Italy and Spain. Nucleic acid was either cDNA or gDNA, and it came from T cells, B-cell-depleted T cells, or PBMCs.

Germline-derived CDR1 and CDR2 are LNHDA and SQIVND (reference sequence). V shed 6 bases and J 4 bases; nucleotides not matched to a gene: 10. CDR3 length: 16 amino acids. In the original processing: Counts of nucleated cells, estimated from reference gene primer amplification, were obtained. The table came from immunoSEQ multiplex PCR; TCRdb's copy has only in-frame clones and leaves some out. The DNA was the basis for D and trimming; V, J and clone size are from that table. The sample has roughly 120,000 clones, 75% to 90% seen once. The material sequenced was peripheral blood. The chain is built from TRBV19 and TRBJ2-2, with 8 bases lining up with TRBD1. This sequence originates from a woman between 65 and 79 years old with acute or convalescent COVID-19. CDR3 DNA sequence: TGTGCCAGTAGAAAGCAGGGGGCGTACGGCACCGGGGAGCTGTTTTTT. Translated: CASRKQGAYGTGELFF.